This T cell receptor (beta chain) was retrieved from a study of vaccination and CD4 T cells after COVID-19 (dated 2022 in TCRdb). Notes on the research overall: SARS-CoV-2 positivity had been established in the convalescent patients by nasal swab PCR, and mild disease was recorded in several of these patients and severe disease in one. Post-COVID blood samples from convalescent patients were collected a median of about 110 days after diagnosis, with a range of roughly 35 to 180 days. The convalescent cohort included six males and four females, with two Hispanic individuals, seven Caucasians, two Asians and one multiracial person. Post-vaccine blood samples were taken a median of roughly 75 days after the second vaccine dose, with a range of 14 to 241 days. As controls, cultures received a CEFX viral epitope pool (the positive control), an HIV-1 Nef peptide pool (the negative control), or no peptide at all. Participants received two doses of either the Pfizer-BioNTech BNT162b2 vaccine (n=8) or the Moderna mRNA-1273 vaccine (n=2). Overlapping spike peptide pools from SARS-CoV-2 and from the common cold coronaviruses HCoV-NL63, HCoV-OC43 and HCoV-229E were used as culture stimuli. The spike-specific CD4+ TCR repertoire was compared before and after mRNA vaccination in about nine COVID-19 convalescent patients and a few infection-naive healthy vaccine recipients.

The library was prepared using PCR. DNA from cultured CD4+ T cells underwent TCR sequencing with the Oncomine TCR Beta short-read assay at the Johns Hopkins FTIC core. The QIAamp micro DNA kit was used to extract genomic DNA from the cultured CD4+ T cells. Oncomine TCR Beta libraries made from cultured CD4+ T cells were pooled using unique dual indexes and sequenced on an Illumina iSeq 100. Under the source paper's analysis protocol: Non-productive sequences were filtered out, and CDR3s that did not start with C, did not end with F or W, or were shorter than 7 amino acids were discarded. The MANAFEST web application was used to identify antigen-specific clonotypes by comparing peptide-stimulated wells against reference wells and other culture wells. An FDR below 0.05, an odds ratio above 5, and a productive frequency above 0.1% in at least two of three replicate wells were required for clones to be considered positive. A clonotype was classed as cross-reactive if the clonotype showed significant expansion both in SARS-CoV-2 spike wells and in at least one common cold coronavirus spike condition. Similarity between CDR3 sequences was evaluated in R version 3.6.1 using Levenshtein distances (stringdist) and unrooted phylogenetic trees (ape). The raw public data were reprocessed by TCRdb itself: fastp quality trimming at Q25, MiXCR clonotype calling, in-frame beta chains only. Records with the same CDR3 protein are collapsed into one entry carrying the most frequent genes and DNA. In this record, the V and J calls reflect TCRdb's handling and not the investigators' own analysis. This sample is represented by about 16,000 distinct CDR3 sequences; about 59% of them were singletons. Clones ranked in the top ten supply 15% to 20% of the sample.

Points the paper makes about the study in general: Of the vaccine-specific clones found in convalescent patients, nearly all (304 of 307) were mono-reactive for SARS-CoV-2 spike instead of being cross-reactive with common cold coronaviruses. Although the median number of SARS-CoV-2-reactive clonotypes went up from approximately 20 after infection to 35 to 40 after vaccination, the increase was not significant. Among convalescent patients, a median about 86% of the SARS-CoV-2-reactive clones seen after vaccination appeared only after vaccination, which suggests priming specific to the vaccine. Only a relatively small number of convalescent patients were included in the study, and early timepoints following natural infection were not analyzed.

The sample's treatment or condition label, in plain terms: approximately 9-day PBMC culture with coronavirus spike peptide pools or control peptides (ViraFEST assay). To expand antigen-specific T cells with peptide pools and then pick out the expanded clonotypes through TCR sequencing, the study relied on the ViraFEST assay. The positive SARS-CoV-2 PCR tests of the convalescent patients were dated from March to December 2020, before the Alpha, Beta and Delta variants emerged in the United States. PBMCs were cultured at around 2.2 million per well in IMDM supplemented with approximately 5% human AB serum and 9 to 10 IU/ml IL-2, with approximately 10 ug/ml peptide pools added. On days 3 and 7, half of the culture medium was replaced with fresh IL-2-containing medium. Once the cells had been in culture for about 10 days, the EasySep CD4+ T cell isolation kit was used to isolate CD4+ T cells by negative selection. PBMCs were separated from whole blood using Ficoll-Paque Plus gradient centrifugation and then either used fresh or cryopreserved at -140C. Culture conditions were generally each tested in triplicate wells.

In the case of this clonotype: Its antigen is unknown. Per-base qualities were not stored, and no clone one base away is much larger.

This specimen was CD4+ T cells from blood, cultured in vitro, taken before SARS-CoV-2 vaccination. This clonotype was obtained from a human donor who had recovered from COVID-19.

The base sequence is TGCAGTGCTAGCTCTTTTGGGGCAGATACGCAGTATTTT. It specifies CSASSFGADTQYF. The sequence links TRBV20-1 to TRBJ2-3, with the D gene not confidently named. CDR1 DFQATT and CDR2 SNEGSKA were looked up in the germline V gene (reference sequence). The junction shows trimming of 3 bases on V and 4 bases on J, plus 11 bases between the germline ends. Counted from cysteine to phenylalanine, this CDR3 has 13 amino acids. Of the read, only the CDR3 DNA is kept; its 39 bases are in frame from base 1.